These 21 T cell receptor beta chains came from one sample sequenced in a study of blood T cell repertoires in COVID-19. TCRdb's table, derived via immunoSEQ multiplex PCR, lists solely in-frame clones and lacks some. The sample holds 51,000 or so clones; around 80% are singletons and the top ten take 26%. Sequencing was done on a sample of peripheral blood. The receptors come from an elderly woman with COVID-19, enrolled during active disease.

CDR3 nucleotide sequence: TGCGCCAGCAGCCACGAGACAGGGGGACAGCCCCAGCATTTT. Amino acid sequence: CASSHETGGQPQHF. The chain is built from TRBV4-1 and TRBJ1-5, with 9 positions matching TRBD1. The CDR3 is made up of 14 amino acids. Germline V gene lookup returns CDR1 MGHRA and CDR2 YSYEKL. The junction had 4 bases not matched to a gene; V was cut back by 3 bases and J by 7 bases.

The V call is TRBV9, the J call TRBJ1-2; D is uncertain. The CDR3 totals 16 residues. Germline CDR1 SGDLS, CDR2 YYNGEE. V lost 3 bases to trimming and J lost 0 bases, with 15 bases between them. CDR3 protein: CASSAEGFRSNYGYTF. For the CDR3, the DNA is TGTGCCAGCAGCGCCGAGGGTTTCAGATCTAACTATGGCTACACCTTC.

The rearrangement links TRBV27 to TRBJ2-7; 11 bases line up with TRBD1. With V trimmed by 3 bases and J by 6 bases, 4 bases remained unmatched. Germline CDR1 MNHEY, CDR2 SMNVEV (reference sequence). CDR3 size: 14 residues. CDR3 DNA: TGTGCCAGCAGTTTTGGGACAGGGGGAACCGAGCAGTACTTC. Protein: CASSFGTGGTEQYF.

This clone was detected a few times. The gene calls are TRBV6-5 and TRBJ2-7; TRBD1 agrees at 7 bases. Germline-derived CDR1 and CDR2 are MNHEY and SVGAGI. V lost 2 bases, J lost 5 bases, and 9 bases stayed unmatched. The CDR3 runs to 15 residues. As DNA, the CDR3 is TGTGCCAGCAGTTACAAAAGACAGGGTGGGAACGAGCAGTACTTC. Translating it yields CASSYKRQGGNEQYF.

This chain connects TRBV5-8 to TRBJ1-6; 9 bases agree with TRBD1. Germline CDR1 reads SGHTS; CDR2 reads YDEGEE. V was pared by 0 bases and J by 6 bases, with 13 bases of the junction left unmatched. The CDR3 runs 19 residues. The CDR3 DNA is TGTGCCAGCAGCTTGGCCGTTTTCACCGGGACAGGGACTAATTCACCCCTCCACTTT. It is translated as CASSLAVFTGTGTNSPLHF.

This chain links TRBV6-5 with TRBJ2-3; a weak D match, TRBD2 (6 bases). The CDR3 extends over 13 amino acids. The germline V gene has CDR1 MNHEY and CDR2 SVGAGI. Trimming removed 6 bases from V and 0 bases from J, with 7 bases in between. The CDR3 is CASSRGSTDTQYF. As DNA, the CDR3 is TGTGCCAGCAGCCGGGGGAGCACAGATACGCAGTATTTT.

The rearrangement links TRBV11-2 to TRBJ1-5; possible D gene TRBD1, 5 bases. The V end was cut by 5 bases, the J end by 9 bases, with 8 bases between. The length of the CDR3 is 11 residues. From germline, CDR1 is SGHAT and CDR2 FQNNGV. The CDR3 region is CASSSTGPQHF. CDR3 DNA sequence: TGTGCCAGCAGCAGTACAGGGCCCCAGCATTTT.

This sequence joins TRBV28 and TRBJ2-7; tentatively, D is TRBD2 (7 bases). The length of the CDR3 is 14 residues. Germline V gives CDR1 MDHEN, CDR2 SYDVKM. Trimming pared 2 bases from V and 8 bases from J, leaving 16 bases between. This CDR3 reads CASSLIAGAHQQYF. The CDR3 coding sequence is TGTGCCAGCAGTTTAATTGCGGGGGCGCACCAGCAGTACTTC.

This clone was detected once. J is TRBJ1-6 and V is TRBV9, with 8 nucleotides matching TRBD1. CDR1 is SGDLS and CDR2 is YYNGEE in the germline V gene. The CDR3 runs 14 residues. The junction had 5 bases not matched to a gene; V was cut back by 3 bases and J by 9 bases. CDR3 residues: CASSAQGDTSPLHF. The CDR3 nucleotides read TGTGCCAGCAGCGCACAGGGGGACACTTCACCCCTCCACTTT. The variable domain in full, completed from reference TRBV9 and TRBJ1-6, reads DSGVTQTPKHLITATGQRVTLRCSPRSGDLSVYWYQQSLDQGLQFLIQYYNGEERAKGNILERFSAQQFPDLHSELNLSSLELGDSALYFCASSAQGDTSPLHFGNGTRLTVT.

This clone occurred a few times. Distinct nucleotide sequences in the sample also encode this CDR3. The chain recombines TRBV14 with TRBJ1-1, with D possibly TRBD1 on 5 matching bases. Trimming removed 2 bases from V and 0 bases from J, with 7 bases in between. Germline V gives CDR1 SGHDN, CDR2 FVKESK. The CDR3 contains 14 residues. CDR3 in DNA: TGTGCCAGCAGCCAACCAGGGATGAACACTGAAGCTTTCTTT. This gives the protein CASSQPGMNTEAFF.

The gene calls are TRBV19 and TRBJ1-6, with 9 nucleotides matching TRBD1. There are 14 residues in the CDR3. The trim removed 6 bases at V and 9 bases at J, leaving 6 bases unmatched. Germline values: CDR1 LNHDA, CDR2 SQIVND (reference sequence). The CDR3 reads CASSLDRGRSPLHF. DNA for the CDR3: TGTGCCAGTAGCCTGGACAGGGGACGTTCACCCCTCCACTTT.

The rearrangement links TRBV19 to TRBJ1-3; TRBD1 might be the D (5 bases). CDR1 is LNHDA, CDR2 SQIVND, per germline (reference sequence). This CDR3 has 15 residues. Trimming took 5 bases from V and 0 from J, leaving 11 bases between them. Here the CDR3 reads CASSFSGYSGNTIYF. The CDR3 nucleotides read TGTGCCAGTAGTTTCTCAGGGTACTCTGGAAACACCATATATTTT.

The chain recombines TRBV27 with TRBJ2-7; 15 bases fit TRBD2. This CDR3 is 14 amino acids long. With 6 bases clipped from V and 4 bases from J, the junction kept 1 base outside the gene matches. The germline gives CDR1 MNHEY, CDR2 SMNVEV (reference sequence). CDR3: CASRGLAGGYEQYF. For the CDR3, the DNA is TGTGCCAGCAGGGGACTAGCGGGAGGATACGAGCAGTACTTC.

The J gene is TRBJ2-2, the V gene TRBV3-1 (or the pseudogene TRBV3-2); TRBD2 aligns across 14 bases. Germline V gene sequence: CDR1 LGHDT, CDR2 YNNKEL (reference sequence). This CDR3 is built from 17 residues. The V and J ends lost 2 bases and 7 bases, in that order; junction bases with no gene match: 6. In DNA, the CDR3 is TGTGCCAGCAGCCAAAGACTAGCGGGAGGGCCGAGCGGGGAGCTGTTTTTT. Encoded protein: CASSQRLAGGPSGELFF.

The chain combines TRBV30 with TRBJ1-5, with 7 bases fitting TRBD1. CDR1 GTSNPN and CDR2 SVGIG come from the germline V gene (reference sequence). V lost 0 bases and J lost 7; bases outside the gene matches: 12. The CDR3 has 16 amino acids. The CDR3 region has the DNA TGTGCCTGGAGTGTACGGGACAGAGGTGGGATACAGCCCCAGCATTTT. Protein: CAWSVRDRGGIQPQHF.

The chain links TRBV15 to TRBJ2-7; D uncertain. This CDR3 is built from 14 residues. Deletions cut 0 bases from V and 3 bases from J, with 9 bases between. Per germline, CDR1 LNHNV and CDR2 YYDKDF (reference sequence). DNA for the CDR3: TGTGCCACCAGCAGAGATCCCGCCGGCTACGAGCAGTACTTC. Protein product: CATSRDPAGYEQYF. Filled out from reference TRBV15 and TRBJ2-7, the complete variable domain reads DAMVIQNPRYQVTQFGKPVTLSCSQTLNHNVMYWYQQKSSQAPKLLFHYYDKDFNNEADTPDNFQSRRPNTSFCFLDIRSPGLGDTAMYLCATSRDPAGYEQYFGPGTRLTVT.

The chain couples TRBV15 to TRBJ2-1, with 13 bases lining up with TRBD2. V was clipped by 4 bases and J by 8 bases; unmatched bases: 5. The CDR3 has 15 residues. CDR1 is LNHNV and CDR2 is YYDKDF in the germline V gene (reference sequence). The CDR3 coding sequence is TGTGCCACCAGCACCGGGACTAGCGGGGCGTATGAGCAGTTCTTC. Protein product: CATSTGTSGAYEQFF.

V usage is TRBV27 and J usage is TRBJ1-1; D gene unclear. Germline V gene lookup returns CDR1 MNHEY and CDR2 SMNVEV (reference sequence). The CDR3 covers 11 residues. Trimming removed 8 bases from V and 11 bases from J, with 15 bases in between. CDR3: CASGPISLAFF. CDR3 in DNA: TGTGCCAGCGGCCCGATTTCGCTCGCTTTCTTT.

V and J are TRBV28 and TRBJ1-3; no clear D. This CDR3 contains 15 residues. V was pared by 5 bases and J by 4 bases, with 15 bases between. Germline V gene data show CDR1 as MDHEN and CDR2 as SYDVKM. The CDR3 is CASSHGRGKGNTIYF. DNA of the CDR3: TGTGCCAGCAGTCATGGTCGGGGTAAAGGAAACACCATATATTTT.

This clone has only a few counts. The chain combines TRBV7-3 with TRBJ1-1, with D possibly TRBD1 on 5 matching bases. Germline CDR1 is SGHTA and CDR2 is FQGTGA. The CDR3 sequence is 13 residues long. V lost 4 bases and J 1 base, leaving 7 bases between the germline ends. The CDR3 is CASSSDRNTEAFF. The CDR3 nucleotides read TGTGCCAGCAGCTCCGACAGGAACACTGAAGCTTTCTTT.

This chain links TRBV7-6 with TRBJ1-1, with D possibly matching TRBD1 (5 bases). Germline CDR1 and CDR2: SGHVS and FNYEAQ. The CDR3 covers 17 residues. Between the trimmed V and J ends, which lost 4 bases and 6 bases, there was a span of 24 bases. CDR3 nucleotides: TGTGCCAGCAGCTCGAACCTGCCCCCGGCAGGGTATGCTGAAGCTTTCTTT. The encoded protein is CASSSNLPPAGYAEAFF.